Below are 25 T cell receptor beta chains sequenced from a single sample in a study of spatial heterogeneity in lung cancer. TCRdb fed the 5' RACE reads into MiXCR, producing one record per CDR3 protein. Seen here are roughly 20,000 distinct CDR3 sequences, around 5% observed once, and the top ten hold 9% to 10%. Their target antigens are unknown. Overall study results and limits: Mutation tallies in tumors tracked expanded intratumoral alpha and beta TCR counts.

Time point meaning: sample taken at primary tumor resection. The source was lung tumor tissue, collected at surgery. Receptor source: a male donor with early-stage non-small cell lung cancer.

This clonotype was detected ten times or more. The genes are TRBV5-1 and TRBJ1-5, with TRBD1 matching 7 bases. Trimming took 0 bases from V and 3 from J; bases not matched to a gene: 6. The CDR3 length is 16 residues. The germline V gene encodes CDR1 SGHRS and CDR2 YFSETQ. The CDR3 DNA follows: TGCGCCAGCAGCTTGGGAGGGGACAGCAACAATCAGCCCCAGCATTTT. It encodes CASSLGGDSNNQPQHF.

This clonotype was counted at least ten times. The chain recombines TRBV4-3 with TRBJ1-1, with 9 bases fitting TRBD1. Germline CDR1 is LGHNA and CDR2 is YSLEER. The V and J ends lost 1 base and 2 bases, in that order; junction bases with no gene match: 5. There are 16 residues in the CDR3. The CDR3 region has the DNA TGCGCCAGCAGCCAAGGTCCGGGACAGGGAAACACTGAAGCTTTCTTT. Translated, it gives CASSQGPGQGNTEAFF.

The table lists this clonotype with many counts. V usage is TRBV2 and J usage is TRBJ1-5; possibly TRBD1 for D (5 bases). V shed 7 bases and J shed 5 bases, with 12 bases lying between them. Germline V gives CDR1 SNHLY, CDR2 FYNNEI. CDR3 size: 13 residues. CDR3 region: CASKFETDQPQHF. CDR3 bases: TGTGCCAGCAAGTTTGAGACAGATCAGCCCCAGCATTTT.

This clonotype was detected ten times or more. The chain uses TRBV6-5 and TRBJ2-1, with 15 nucleotides matching TRBD2. V trimming: 5 bases; J trimming: 9 bases; junction bases outside the gene matches: 5. The CDR3 spans 15 residues. Germline CDR1 is MNHEY and CDR2 is SVGAGI. The DNA of the CDR3 is TGTGCCAGCAGTCCCCGGACTAGCGGGGGGGGTGAGCAGTTCTTC. Translating it yields CASSPRTSGGGEQFF.

This clonotype appeared many times. The CDR3 loop is CASSDNWGTEAFF. In nucleotides, the CDR3 is TGTGCCAGCAGTGATAACTGGGGAACTGAAGCTTTCTTT. The rearrangement joins TRBV2 to TRBJ1-1; D is unresolved. V shed 3 bases and J shed 5 bases, with 10 bases lying between them. This CDR3 is built from 13 residues. Germline V gives CDR1 SNHLY, CDR2 FYNNEI.

This clonotype was recorded many times. This chain uses TRBV29-1 with TRBJ1-2, with D possibly TRBD1 on 6 matching bases. The CDR3 runs to 12 residues. Germline CDR1 and CDR2: SQVTM and ANQGSEA. V lost 5 bases to trimming and J lost 0 bases, with 7 bases between them. The DNA for the CDR3 is TGCAGCGTTCAGGGGACTAACTATGGCTACACCTTC. Its translation is CSVQGTNYGYTF.

By its share, this clonotype is medium-sized. The chain employs TRBV5-8 and TRBJ2-3, with 9 bases identical to TRBD2. This CDR3 contains 16 residues. Germline lookup yields CDR1 SGHTS and CDR2 YDEGEE. V dropped 4 bases and J dropped 3; count of bases not matched to a gene: 9. Here the CDR3 reads CASSLFSGSGTDTQYF. The CDR3 DNA reads as TGTGCCAGCAGCCTCTTTAGCGGGAGTGGTACAGATACGCAGTATTTT.

The rearrangement uses TRBV7-6 and TRBJ1-1; 7 bases align to TRBD1. Germline loops: CDR1 SGHVS, CDR2 FNYEAQ. The length of the CDR3 is 14 residues. The junction had 4 bases not matched to a gene; V was cut back by 1 base and J by 5 bases. Here the CDR3 DNA reads TGTGCCAGCAGCTTAGGGCCAGGGGGAACTGAAGCTTTCTTT. It yields the protein CASSLGPGGTEAFF.

This clonotype was counted at least ten times. The chain is built from TRBV5-1 and TRBJ2-7; D remains unclear. Germline assignment: CDR1 SGHRS and CDR2 YFSETQ. With 5 bases removed from V and 0 bases from J, the gap between germline ends came to 15 bases. The CDR3 loop spans 15 amino acids. CDR3 amino acids: CASRGGVYDSYEQYF. DNA for the CDR3: TGCGCCAGCAGGGGTGGTGTTTACGACTCCTACGAGCAGTACTTC. Using reference TRBV5-1 and TRBJ2-7 for the parts outside the CDR3, the full variable domain is KAGVTQTPRYLIKTRGQQVTLSCSPISGHRSVSWYQQTPGQGLQFLFEYFSETQRNKGNFPGRFSGRQFSNSRSEMNVSTLELGDSALYLCASRGGVYDSYEQYFGPGTRLTVT.

This clonotype was observed at least ten times. The chain joins TRBV25-1 to TRBJ1-5; tentative D call: TRBD1 (6 bases). CDR1 is MGHDK and CDR2 is SYGVNS in the germline V gene. V lost 9 bases to trimming and J lost 6 bases, with 18 bases between them. This CDR3 comprises 14 residues. CDR3 in DNA: TGTGCCAGTGGCCCGGCGGCAGGGGCTCAGCCCCAGCATTTT. It encodes CASGPAAGAQPQHF.

This clonotype was counted ten times or more. The J gene is TRBJ1-2, the V gene TRBV18; possibly TRBD1 for D (6 bases). The ends were cut back, 3 bases at V and 4 bases at J, with 18 bases in the middle. Germline V gives CDR1 KGHSH, CDR2 LQKENI. The CDR3 covers 16 residues. The CDR3 protein is CASSPNTGRGSYGYTF. CDR3 DNA sequence: TGTGCCAGCTCACCTAACACAGGGCGAGGGTCCTATGGCTACACCTTC.

This clonotype has only a few counts. The V call is TRBV6-5, the J call TRBJ2-1; 10 bases are a match to TRBD2. The V gene end was trimmed by 1 base and the J gene end by 10 bases; junction bases not matched to a gene: 13. Germline V lookup: CDR1 MNHEY, CDR2 SVGAGI. The length of the CDR3 is 17 residues. In DNA form, the CDR3 reads TGTGCCAGCAGTTACTTTAAGGGACTAGCGCGGCCCCAAGAGCAGTTCTTC. This encodes CASSYFKGLARPQEQFF.

This clonotype was seen ten or more times. The chain uses TRBV7-3 and TRBJ2-2, with TRBD1 as a possible D gene (5 bases). With 6 bases removed from V and 3 bases from J, the gap between germline ends came to 11 bases. The CDR3 is 14 amino acids. Germline V lookup: CDR1 SGHTA, CDR2 FQGTGA. DNA for the CDR3: TGTGCCAGCAGGGTAGGGGTTGACACCGGGGAGCTGTTTTTT. This translates into CASRVGVDTGELFF.

This clonotype has a count of ten or more. The chain has TRBV7-9 and TRBJ1-2; perhaps TRBD1 as D (6 bases). In germline, CDR1 is SEHNR, CDR2 FQNEAQ (reference sequence). V was clipped by 3 bases and J by 5 bases, with 16 bases between them. The CDR3 consists of 15 residues. The CDR3 region is CASSFTGRDLYGYTF. The CDR3 bases are TGTGCCAGCAGCTTCACAGGGAGGGATCTTTATGGCTACACCTTC.

The chain uses TRBV6-2 or TRBV6-3 and TRBJ2-7; no definite D call. CDR1 is MNHEY, CDR2 SVGEGT, per germline. The ends were cut back, 5 bases at V and 0 bases at J, with 11 bases in the middle. This CDR3 spans 14 amino acids. The CDR3 is CASSRRTISYEQYF. The CDR3 DNA follows: TGTGCCAGCAGTCGCCGGACCATCTCCTACGAGCAGTACTTC.

In this sample, this clonotype turned up many times. The chain has TRBV4-1 and TRBJ2-1, with D possibly being TRBD2 (5 bases). From germline, CDR1 is MGHRA and CDR2 YSYEKL. The CDR3 contains 16 residues. Trimming took off 1 base at V and 6 bases at J, with 16 bases between the two ends. The chain's CDR3 is CASSQGFGVSFNEQFF. The CDR3 coding sequence is TGCGCCAGCAGCCAAGGCTTCGGGGTTAGTTTCAATGAGCAGTTCTTC.

In this sample, this clonotype turned up many times. This sequence joins TRBV9 and TRBJ1-1; a possible D gene is TRBD1 (5 bases). V was trimmed by 6 bases and J by 5 bases, leaving 17 bases between them. The V gene's germline CDR1 is SGDLS and CDR2 YYNGEE. The CDR3 contains 14 residues. CDR3 sequence: CASNSGTEGTEAFF. The CDR3 nucleotides read TGTGCCAGCAACTCCGGGACGGAGGGTACTGAAGCTTTCTTT.

CDR3 sequence reads: CASSLMVGPGYTF. The DNA for the CDR3 is TGTGCCAGCAGCTTAATGGTGGGGCCTGGCTACACCTTC. The V and J genes are TRBV7-3 and TRBJ1-2, with D tentatively TRBD1 (5 bases). The CDR3 is 13 amino acids. CDR1 SGHTA and CDR2 FQGTGA come from the germline V gene. The V gene lost 1 base and the J gene lost 7 bases, with 10 bases spanning the gap.

The chain is built from TRBV6-1 and TRBJ2-7, with 10 bases fitting TRBD2. V shed 4 bases and J 7 bases; nucleotides not matched to a gene: 19. The CDR3 totals 18 residues. Germline loops: CDR1 MNHNS, CDR2 SASEGT. The CDR3 is CASSATTSGGARSREQYF. CDR3 nucleotide sequence: TGTGCCAGCAGTGCCACCACCAGCGGGGGGGCCCGGTCTCGGGAGCAGTACTTC.

This clonotype occurred many times. The chain joins TRBV6-5 to TRBJ1-2; D remains ambiguous. The CDR3 covers 13 residues. Germline CDR1 and CDR2: MNHEY and SVGAGI. Trimming took 0 bases from V and 5 from J, leaving 7 bases between them. CDR3 DNA: TGTGCCAGCAGTTACTCGGACGGTTATGGCTACACCTTC. It yields the protein CASSYSDGYGYTF.

This chain joins TRBV6-5 and TRBJ2-1, with a possible D match to TRBD1 (6 bases). The V and J ends lost 1 base and 9 bases respectively, with 19 bases between them. CDR3 length: 16 amino acids. Germline V gene lookup returns CDR1 MNHEY and CDR2 SVGAGI. As DNA, the CDR3 is TGTGCCAGCAGTTACTACCCTCCACCAGGGGCGGCTGAGCAGTTCTTC. Its translation is CASSYYPPPGAAEQFF.

V gene TRBV5-1 combines with J gene TRBJ2-5; tentatively, D is TRBD1 (6 bases). V shed 3 bases and J shed 1 base, with 19 bases lying between them. CDR1 is SGHRS and CDR2 is YFSETQ in the germline V gene. This CDR3 contains 17 residues. CDR3 sequence: CASSSGVRTALQETQYF. The CDR3, as DNA: TGCGCCAGCAGCTCTGGGGTAAGGACAGCCCTCCAAGAGACCCAGTACTTC.

The V call is TRBV6-5, the J call TRBJ2-7; D possibly corresponds to TRBD2 (5 bases). Germline lookup yields CDR1 MNHEY and CDR2 SVGAGI. The length of the CDR3 is 14 residues. The V gene lost 7 bases and the J gene lost 2 bases, with 15 bases spanning the gap. CDR3 sequence: CASTGSGTTYEQYF. The CDR3 DNA is TGTGCCAGCACTGGGTCGGGAACGACCTACGAGCAGTACTTC.

This clonotype was seen at least ten times. This sequence joins TRBV20-1 and TRBJ2-1; 8 positions agree with TRBD2. J lost 0 bases, V lost 2 bases, and 6 bases had no gene match. CDR1 and CDR2 from the germline V gene are DFQATT and SNEGSKA (reference sequence). The CDR3 has 16 residues. The CDR3 spells CSARRRGGVSYNEQFF. For the CDR3, the DNA is TGCAGTGCTAGACGCCGGGGGGGAGTCTCCTACAATGAGCAGTTCTTC.

This clonotype was seen at least ten times. The rearrangement links TRBV7-9 to TRBJ2-7; unclear D gene. Germline lookup yields CDR1 SEHNR and CDR2 FQNEAQ (reference sequence). V was pared by 1 base and J by 0 bases, with 7 bases between. This CDR3 comprises 14 residues. This CDR3 reads CASSLVAVSYEQYF. The CDR3 DNA sequence: TGTGCCAGCAGCTTAGTTGCCGTCTCCTACGAGCAGTACTTC. Filled out from reference TRBV7-9 and TRBJ2-7, the complete variable domain reads DTGVSQNPRHKITKRGQNVTFRCDPISEHNRLYWYRQTLGQGPEFLTYFQNEAQLEKSRLLSDRFSAERPKGSFSTLEIQRTEQGDSAMYLCASSLVAVSYEQYFGPGTRLTVT.